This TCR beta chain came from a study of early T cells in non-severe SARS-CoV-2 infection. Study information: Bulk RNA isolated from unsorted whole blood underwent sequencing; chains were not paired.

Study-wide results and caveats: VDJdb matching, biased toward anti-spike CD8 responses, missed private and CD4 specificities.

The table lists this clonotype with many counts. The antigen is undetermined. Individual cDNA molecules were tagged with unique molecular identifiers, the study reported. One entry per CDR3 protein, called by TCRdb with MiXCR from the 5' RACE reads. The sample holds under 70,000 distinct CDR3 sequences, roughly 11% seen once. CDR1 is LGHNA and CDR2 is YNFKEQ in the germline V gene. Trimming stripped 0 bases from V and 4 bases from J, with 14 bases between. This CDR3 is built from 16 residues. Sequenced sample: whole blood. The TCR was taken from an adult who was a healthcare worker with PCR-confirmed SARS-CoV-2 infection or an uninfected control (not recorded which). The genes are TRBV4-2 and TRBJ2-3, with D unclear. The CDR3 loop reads CASSQDWSQRSDTQYF. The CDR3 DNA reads TGTGCCAGCAGCCAAGATTGGTCGCAAAGGTCAGATACGCAGTATTTT.